This T cell receptor (beta chain) came from a study of CD8 T cells in Susac syndrome. CDR1 MNHNS and CDR2 SASEGT come from the germline V gene. The CDR3 covers 16 residues. The V and J ends lost 4 bases and 8 bases, in that order; junction bases with no gene match: 14. Random hexamers were used to reverse transcribe the RNA input (about 0.45 to 1 ug). TCRdb re-called the immunoSEQ multiplex PCR reads through MiXCR, storing one row per CDR3 protein. In the table there are 100,000 to 150,000 distinct CDR3 sequences, 80% to 95% of which are singletons. This sequence joins TRBV6-1 and TRBJ2-1, with 7 bases lining up with TRBD2. The source material was CD8+ T cells from PBMCs. This sequence was found in a human donor with multiple sclerosis. CDR3 sequence reads: CASSVETSIHRDEQFF. In nucleotides, the CDR3 is TGTGCCAGCAGTGTTGAGACTAGCATACATCGCGATGAGCAGTTCTTC.